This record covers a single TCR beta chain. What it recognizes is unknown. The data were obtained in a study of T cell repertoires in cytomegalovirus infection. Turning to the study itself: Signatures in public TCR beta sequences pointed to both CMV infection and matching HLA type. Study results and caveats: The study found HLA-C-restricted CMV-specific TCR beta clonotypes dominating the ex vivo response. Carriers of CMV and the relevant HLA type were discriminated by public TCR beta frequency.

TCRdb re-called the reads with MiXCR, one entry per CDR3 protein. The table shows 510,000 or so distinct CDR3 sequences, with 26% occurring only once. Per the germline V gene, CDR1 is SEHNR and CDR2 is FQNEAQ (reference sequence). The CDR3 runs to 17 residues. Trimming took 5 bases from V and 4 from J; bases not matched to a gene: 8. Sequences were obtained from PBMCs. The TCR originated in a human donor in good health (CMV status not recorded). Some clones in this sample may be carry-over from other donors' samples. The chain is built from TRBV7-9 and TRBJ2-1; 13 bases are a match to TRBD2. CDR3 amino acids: CASSNGLAGAEYNEQFF. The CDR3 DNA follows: TGTGCCAGCAGCAACGGACTAGCGGGAGCAGAGTACAATGAGCAGTTCTTC.